Presented here are 17 T cell receptor beta chains from one specimen sequenced in a study of CD8 T cells in ankylosing spondylitis. Study-wide findings and caveats: Seemingly distinctive of ankylosing spondylitis blood was a TCR beta motif formed by eight highly homologous variants.

Their recognized antigens are unknown. TCRdb passed the 5' RACE reads through MiXCR, listing each CDR3 protein once. The sample comprises 330,000 or so distinct CDR3 sequences, around 8% of which are singletons, and roughly 14% rests with the top ten. Material: blood, either unsorted or a sorted T cell fraction (not recorded which). These receptors originate from a male donor with ankylosing spondylitis.

This clonotype has just a few counts. The chain's CDR3 is CASSLTGAREQYF. The CDR3 nucleotides are TGTGCCAGCAGCTTGACGGGGGCGCGGGAGCAGTACTTC. The chain joins TRBV5-6 to TRBJ2-7; the D gene could be TRBD1 or TRBD2 (6 bases each). CDR1 is SGHDT, CDR2 YYEEEE, per germline. The CDR3 sequence is 13 residues long. V lost 1 base and J lost 7, with 12 bases in between.

This clonotype was seen ten or more times. The genes are TRBV29-1 and TRBJ1-1, with D hard to call. With 6 bases removed from V and 1 base from J, the gap between germline ends came to 6 bases. Germline V lookup: CDR1 SQVTM, CDR2 ANQGSEA. CDR3 length: 11 residues. The CDR3 DNA follows: TGCAGCGTGGTAGGGAACACTGAAGCTTTCTTT. Protein: CSVVGNTEAFF.

The chain combines TRBV2 with TRBJ2-7; 10 positions match TRBD2. V dropped 4 bases and J dropped 0; count of bases not matched to a gene: 6. The CDR3 contains 16 residues. Germline values: CDR1 SNHLY, CDR2 FYNNEI. CDR3 DNA: TGTGCCAGCAGTGCAGCGGGAGGGCCATTCTCCTACGAGCAGTACTTC. It specifies CASSAAGGPFSYEQYF.

Ten or more counts support this clonotype. V usage is TRBV12-3 or TRBV12-4 and J usage is TRBJ2-5; D possibly corresponds to TRBD2 (5 bases). V was clipped by 7 bases and J by 4 bases, with 13 bases between them. The CDR3 totals 13 residues. For the CDR3, the DNA is TGTGCCAGCACCTACAGCGGCACAGAGACCCAGTACTTC. Its translation: CASTYSGTETQYF.

This clonotype turned up a few times. V and J are TRBV10-3 and TRBJ2-1; 10 bases map to TRBD2. The CDR3 contains 16 residues. Trimming removed 3 bases from V and 8 bases from J; junction bases left unmatched: 10. The germline CDR1 and CDR2 sequences are ENHRY and SYGVKD. CDR3: CAISEPTLAGLYEQFF. CDR3 DNA: TGTGCCATCAGTGAACCTACACTAGCGGGACTTTATGAGCAGTTCTTC.

This clonotype showed up many times. The chain couples TRBV20-1 to TRBJ2-3, with 7 positions matching TRBD2. This CDR3 is built from 15 residues. Germline CDR1 is DFQATT and CDR2 is SNEGSKA (reference sequence). J lost 0 bases, V lost 3 bases, and 6 bases had no gene match. The CDR3 region is CSASGRLPSTDTQYF. For the CDR3, the DNA is TGCAGTGCTAGCGGGAGGCTTCCTAGCACAGATACGCAGTATTTT.

This chain connects TRBV11-2 to TRBJ2-1, with TRBD2 matching over 12 bases. The CDR3 is made up of 17 amino acids. Germline V gives CDR1 SGHAT, CDR2 FQNNGV. The V and J ends lost 3 bases and 0 bases, in that order; junction bases with no gene match: 3. CDR3 region: CASSFTSGGSSYNEQFF. The CDR3 DNA reads as TGTGCCAGCAGCTTTACTAGCGGGGGGAGCTCCTACAATGAGCAGTTCTTC.

The CDR3 DNA reads as TGTGCCAGCAGTCCATGGCCGGGGGTGGCCAAAAACATTCAGTACTTC. Translated, it gives CASSPWPGVAKNIQYF. The chain combines TRBV12-3 or TRBV12-4 with TRBJ2-4; a possible D gene is TRBD2 (6 bases). The CDR3 consists of 16 residues. V shed 5 bases and J shed 1 base, with 15 bases lying between them.

This clonotype was detected many times. The chain links TRBV9 to TRBJ2-3; no reliable D call. The germline V gene has CDR1 SGDLS and CDR2 YYNGEE. The CDR3 is 13 amino acids. Deletions cut 3 bases from V and 0 bases from J, with 5 bases between. In nucleotides, the CDR3 is TGTGCCAGCAGCGCTATGAGCACAGATACGCAGTATTTT. Its protein product is CASSAMSTDTQYF.

This clonotype was detected only a few times. This chain uses TRBV12-3 or TRBV12-4 with TRBJ2-2; D is perhaps TRBD1 (6 bases). The CDR3 consists of 15 residues. Trimming took off 1 base at V and 6 bases at J, with 12 bases between the two ends. The CDR3 protein is CASSLETGYAGELFF. In DNA form, the CDR3 reads TGTGCCAGCAGTTTAGAAACAGGGTACGCCGGGGAGCTGTTTTTT.

This clonotype showed up just a few times. This rearrangement joins TRBV28 to TRBJ2-7, with TRBD2 matching over 7 bases. The germline CDR1 and CDR2 sequences are MDHEN and SYDVKM. The CDR3 runs 18 residues. V shed 6 bases and J 7 bases; nucleotides not matched to a gene: 24. The CDR3 is CASRVPGSLLARVGEQYF. The CDR3 bases are TGTGCCAGCAGGGTTCCGGGATCCCTACTAGCGAGAGTAGGAGAGCAGTACTTC. The full variable domain, its missing parts supplied by reference TRBV28 and TRBJ2-7, is DVKVTQSSRYLVKRTGEKVFLECVQDMDHENMFWYRQDPGLGLRLIYFSYDVKMKEKGDIPEGYSVSREKKERFSLILESASTNQTSMYLCASRVPGSLLARVGEQYFGPGTRLTVT.

Sample share makes this clonotype medium-sized (0.01 to 0.1%). This chain uses TRBV16 with TRBJ2-7; D remains ambiguous. The germline V gene has CDR1 KGHSY and CDR2 FQNENV. Trimming took 0 bases from V and 6 from J, leaving 12 bases between them. This CDR3 is built from 14 residues. This CDR3 reads CASSQSSVAGEQYF. The CDR3 coding sequence is TGTGCCAGCAGCCAATCCTCGGTAGCTGGCGAGCAGTACTTC.

This clonotype was detected ten times or more. This chain links TRBV6-5 with TRBJ2-7; the D is unclear. Germline V gene data show CDR1 as MNHEY and CDR2 as SVGAGI. The V and J ends lost 3 bases and 2 bases respectively, with 11 bases between them. CDR3 length: 14 residues. The CDR3 loop is CASSYSGRAYEQYF. CDR3 DNA sequence: TGTGCCAGCAGTTATTCCGGTCGTGCCTACGAGCAGTACTTC.

The table lists this clonotype with a few counts. This chain links TRBV5-1 with TRBJ2-7, with D tentatively TRBD1 (5 bases). This CDR3 is 13 amino acids long. V lost 2 bases to trimming and J lost 5 bases, with 11 bases between them. Germline V gene lookup returns CDR1 SGHRS and CDR2 YFSETQ. The CDR3 nucleotides are TGCGCCAGCAGCTTCGCAGGGTCCCACGAGCAGTACTTC. Translated: CASSFAGSHEQYF.

This clonotype was counted between two and nine times. V is TRBV24-1 and J is TRBJ2-1, with 9 positions matching TRBD1. The ends lost 3 bases at V and 0 bases at J; junction bases unmatched: 11. Germline V CDR1 and CDR2: KGHDR, SFDVKD. The CDR3 has 19 amino acids. CDR3 residues: CATSDPGTGRLSSYNEQFF. CDR3 in DNA: TGTGCCACCAGTGATCCCGGGACAGGGAGACTTAGCTCCTACAATGAGCAGTTCTTC.

This chain joins TRBV7-8 and TRBJ2-1, with a possible D match to TRBD1 (5 bases). This CDR3 is built from 18 residues. Germline-derived CDR1 and CDR2 are SGHVS and FQNEAQ. Trimming pared 4 bases from V and 1 base from J, leaving 20 bases between. CDR3 nucleotide sequence: TGTGCCAGCAGCTCTGGGGCCCCGCGGTTCCCGTCCTACAATGAGCAGTTCTTC. Translation: CASSSGAPRFPSYNEQFF.

The chain uses TRBV2 and TRBJ2-1; the match to TRBD2 covers 12 bases. The J segment lost 0 bases and the V segment lost 6 bases, leaving 12 bases of the junction unmatched. Germline CDR1 reads SNHLY; CDR2 reads FYNNEI. The CDR3 contains 19 residues. This chain's CDR3 is CASSTPRLAGDHSYNEQFF. DNA for the CDR3: TGTGCCAGCAGCACCCCGAGACTAGCGGGAGACCACTCCTACAATGAGCAGTTCTTC.